This T cell receptor beta chain was found in a study of T cell repertoires in cytomegalovirus infection. The junction had 6 bases not matched to a gene; V was cut back by 4 bases and J by 0 bases. CDR3 length equals 16 residues. Germline V CDR1 and CDR2: SGHTA, FQGNSA. This clonotype came up many times. Antigen: not known. TCRdb processed the reads anew with MiXCR; each CDR3 protein has one entry. Of approximately 590,000 distinct CDR3 sequences listed, 40% are singletons. The material was cultured PBMCs, obtained from culture after CMV antigen stimulation. The clonotype was recovered from a human donor in good health (CMV status not recorded). Some clones in this sample may be carry-over from other donors' samples. The chain uses TRBV7-2 and TRBJ2-3, with 8 bases identical to TRBD2. CDR3 in amino acids: CASSSRGGTSTDTQYF. The CDR3 DNA reads as TGTGCCAGCAGCTCACGGGGGGGGACTAGCACAGATACGCAGTATTTT. Full variable domain (rest looked up from reference TRBV7-2 and TRBJ2-3): GAGVSQSPSNKVTEKGKDVELRCDPISGHTALYWYRQSLGQGLEFLIYFQGNSAPDKSGLPSDRFSAERTGGSVSTLTIQRTQQEDSAVYLCASSSRGGTSTDTQYFGPGTRLTVL.